Listed below are T cell receptor beta chains from one sample, sequenced in a study of cytomegalovirus exposure and HLA in healthy donors. The repertoire was sequenced with immunoSEQ multiplex PCR; TCRdb's copy has only in-frame clones and lacks some. The repertoire holds 150,000 to 200,000 clones, with around 81% as singletons. The material sequenced was PBMCs. These receptors all come from a young woman in good health and CMV-seropositive. Both conserved end residues are part of each CDR3. A D gene is named only where the DNA matches it firmly. Clone sizes are given selectively: once, few, many, or a class where the clone is expanded.

clone size: once; V gene: TRBV4-3; D gene: TRBD1; J gene: TRBJ1-4; CDR3 protein: CASSRDRVREKLFF; CDR3 DNA: TGCGCCAGCAGCCGGGACAGGGTGCGGGAAAAACTGTTTTTT
clone size: -; V gene: TRBV18; D gene: -; J gene: TRBJ2-1; CDR3 protein: CASSPPASPQFF; CDR3 DNA: TGTGCCAGCTCACCACCGGCTAGCCCGCAGTTCTTC
clone size: -; V gene: TRBV5-1; D gene: -; J gene: TRBJ1-4; CDR3 protein: CASSPDRGSEKLFF; CDR3 DNA: TGCGCCAGCAGCCCCGATAGGGGCAGTGAAAAACTGTTTTTT
clone size: -; V gene: TRBV5-5; D gene: TRBD2; J gene: TRBJ2-7; CDR3 protein: CASSRLAVTYEQYF; CDR3 DNA: TGTGCCAGCAGCCGACTAGCGGTAACCTACGAGCAGTACTTC
clone size: -; V gene: TRBV14; D gene: TRBD1; J gene: TRBJ1-6; CDR3 protein: CASSQDRTGSYNSPLHF; CDR3 DNA: TGTGCCAGCAGCCAAGATAGGACAGGGTCCTATAATTCACCCCTCCACTTT
clone size: -; V gene: TRBV9; D gene: TRBD2; J gene: TRBJ2-1; CDR3 protein: CASSVVPGGSYNEQFF; CDR3 DNA: TGTGCCAGCAGCGTAGTGCCGGGGGGCTCCTACAATGAGCAGTTCTTC
clone size: -; V gene: TRBV6-5; D gene: TRBD1; J gene: TRBJ1-1; CDR3 protein: CASIRTGNTEAFF; CDR3 DNA: TGTGCCAGCATTAGGACAGGGAACACTGAAGCTTTCTTT
clone size: -; V gene: TRBV9; D gene: -; J gene: TRBJ1-1; CDR3 protein: CASSRDPALGTEAFF; CDR3 DNA: TGTGCCAGCAGCCGCGATCCCGCCCTCGGCACTGAAGCTTTCTTT
clone size: -; V gene: TRBV5-4; D gene: TRBD2; J gene: TRBJ2-1; CDR3 protein: CASSGGTSGDEQFF; CDR3 DNA: TGTGCCAGCAGCGGCGGGACTAGCGGCGATGAGCAGTTCTTC
clone size: once; V gene: TRBV7-2; D gene: TRBD1; J gene: TRBJ1-2; CDR3 protein: CASAVRDSIRGGYTF; CDR3 DNA: TGTGCCAGTGCCGTTAGGGACAGTATCCGGGGTGGCTACACCTTC
clone size: -; V gene: TRBV7-9; D gene: TRBD2; J gene: TRBJ2-7; CDR3 protein: CASSIAGAQPYEQYF; CDR3 DNA: TGTGCCAGCAGCATAGCGGGGGCCCAACCTTACGAGCAGTACTTC
clone size: -; V gene: TRBV19; D gene: TRBD1; J gene: TRBJ1-5; CDR3 protein: CATTGGGQPQHF; CDR3 DNA: TGTGCCACAACAGGGGGAGGACAGCCCCAGCATTTT
clone size: -; V gene: TRBV5-1; D gene: -; J gene: TRBJ2-7; CDR3 protein: CASTSGGRGFYEQYF; CDR3 DNA: TGCGCCAGCACCTCCGGGGGCAGGGGGTTCTACGAGCAGTACTTC
clone size: few; V gene: TRBV7-8; D gene: -; J gene: TRBJ2-7; CDR3 protein: CASSLGQQGYEQYF; CDR3 DNA: TGTGCCAGCAGCTTAGGGCAACAGGGCTACGAGCAGTACTTC
clone size: -; V gene: TRBV6-6; D gene: -; J gene: TRBJ2-5; CDR3 protein: CASSYVDRQETQYF; CDR3 DNA: TGTGCCAGCAGTTACGTCGACAGGCAAGAGACCCAGTACTTC
clone size: -; V gene: TRBV6-1; D gene: TRBD1; J gene: TRBJ2-5; CDR3 protein: CASRRRQGQETQYF; CDR3 DNA: TGTGCCAGCAGACGCAGACAGGGGCAAGAGACCCAGTACTTC
clone size: -; V gene: TRBV7-8; D gene: -; J gene: TRBJ1-1; CDR3 protein: CATETVYTEAFF; CDR3 DNA: TGTGCCACCGAGACAGTATACACTGAAGCTTTCTTT
clone size: -; V gene: TRBV4-3; D gene: TRBD2; J gene: TRBJ2-3; CDR3 protein: CASSQRTSGTDTQYF; CDR3 DNA: TGCGCCAGCAGCCAACGGACTAGCGGCACAGATACGCAGTATTTT
clone size: -; V gene: TRBV18; D gene: -; J gene: TRBJ2-7; CDR3 protein: CASSPTPRVEQYF; CDR3 DNA: TGTGCCAGCTCACCAACCCCCAGGGTGGAACAGTACTTC
clone size: -; V gene: TRBV9; D gene: TRBD1; J gene: TRBJ2-2; CDR3 protein: CASSLTGDTGELFF; CDR3 DNA: TGTGCCAGCAGCTTAACAGGGGACACCGGGGAGCTGTTTTTT
clone size: -; V gene: TRBV29-1; D gene: -; J gene: TRBJ2-1; CDR3 protein: CSVEAAGWYNEQFF; CDR3 DNA: TGCAGCGTTGAGGCTGCAGGGTGGTACAATGAGCAGTTCTTC
clone size: -; V gene: TRBV5-6; D gene: -; J gene: TRBJ1-5; CDR3 protein: CASSLYQGTGNQPQHF; CDR3 DNA: TGTGCCAGCAGCCTATACCAGGGTACGGGCAATCAGCCCCAGCATTTT
clone size: once; V gene: TRBV27; D gene: TRBD1; J gene: TRBJ1-5; CDR3 protein: CASASTGWNQPQHF; CDR3 DNA: TGTGCCAGCGCGTCGACAGGGTGGAATCAGCCCCAGCATTTT
clone size: -; V gene: TRBV29-1; D gene: -; J gene: TRBJ1-2; CDR3 protein: CSVEVRYRSGYTF; CDR3 DNA: TGCAGCGTTGAAGTAAGATATCGGAGTGGCTACACCTTC
clone size: -; V gene: TRBV18; D gene: -; J gene: TRBJ1-2; CDR3 protein: CASSPPAGNLTF; CDR3 DNA: TGTGCCAGCTCCCCCCCAGCAGGGAACCTCACCTTC
clone size: -; V gene: TRBV2; D gene: -; J gene: TRBJ2-7; CDR3 protein: CASRATGYEQYF; CDR3 DNA: TGTGCCAGCAGAGCTACAGGCTACGAGCAGTACTTC
clone size: few; V gene: TRBV6-4; D gene: -; J gene: TRBJ2-5; CDR3 protein: CASSDSAGPGETQYF; CDR3 DNA: TGTGCCAGCAGTGACTCTGCGGGGCCAGGGGAGACCCAGTACTTC
clone size: -; V gene: TRBV5-4; D gene: -; J gene: TRBJ2-5; CDR3 protein: CASSLGWEETQYF; CDR3 DNA: TGTGCCAGCAGCTTGGGCTGGGAGGAGACCCAGTACTTC
clone size: -; V gene: TRBV7-6; D gene: -; J gene: TRBJ2-7; CDR3 protein: CASSSNYEQYF; CDR3 DNA: TGTGCCAGCAGCTCAAACTACGAGCAGTACTTC
clone size: -; V gene: TRBV2; D gene: TRBD2; J gene: TRBJ2-3; CDR3 protein: CASSETGLAGGTDTQYF; CDR3 DNA: TGTGCCAGCAGTGAAACCGGACTAGCGGGTGGCACAGATACGCAGTATTTT
clone size: -; V gene: TRBV6-4; D gene: TRBD2; J gene: TRBJ2-3; CDR3 protein: CASSDGLAGVDTQYF; CDR3 DNA: TGTGCCAGCAGTGACGGACTAGCGGGGGTAGATACGCAGTATTTT
clone size: -; V gene: TRBV11-2; D gene: -; J gene: TRBJ2-1; CDR3 protein: CASSLDLAGRSEQFF; CDR3 DNA: TGTGCCAGCAGCTTAGATCTAGCTGGTAGGTCTGAGCAGTTCTTC
clone size: -; V gene: TRBV9; D gene: TRBD2; J gene: TRBJ2-5; CDR3 protein: CASSVAPNSGGQETQYF; CDR3 DNA: TGTGCCAGCAGCGTAGCTCCCAATAGCGGGGGACAAGAGACCCAGTACTTC
clone size: few; V gene: TRBV7-2; D gene: -; J gene: TRBJ1-5; CDR3 protein: CASSKHPPQPQHF; CDR3 DNA: TGTGCCAGCAGCAAACACCCACCTCAGCCCCAGCATTTT
clone size: -; V gene: TRBV25-1; D gene: TRBD2; J gene: TRBJ2-2; CDR3 protein: CASRTSGGLTGELFF; CDR3 DNA: TGTGCCAGCAGGACTAGCGGGGGCCTCACCGGGGAGCTGTTTTTT
clone size: once; V gene: TRBV2; D gene: TRBD1; J gene: TRBJ1-4; CDR3 protein: CASSEGAGGSEKLFF; CDR3 DNA: TGTGCCAGCAGTGAAGGAGCAGGGGGCAGTGAAAAACTGTTTTTT
clone size: -; V gene: TRBV27; D gene: -; J gene: TRBJ1-5; CDR3 protein: CASSLGGALFQPQHF; CDR3 DNA: TGTGCCAGCAGTTTAGGGGGGGCGCTTTTTCAGCCCCAGCATTTT
clone size: -; V gene: TRBV10-2; D gene: TRBD2; J gene: TRBJ2-3; CDR3 protein: CASSGSRLAGGTDTQYF; CDR3 DNA: TGCGCCAGCAGTGGGTCGAGACTAGCGGGGGGCACAGATACGCAGTATTTT
clone size: -; V gene: TRBV10-2; D gene: -; J gene: TRBJ1-1; CDR3 protein: CASSESGQGRPEAFF; CDR3 DNA: TGCGCCAGCAGTGAGTCGGGGCAGGGTAGGCCTGAAGCTTTCTTT
clone size: -; V gene: TRBV11-2; D gene: TRBD1; J gene: TRBJ1-2; CDR3 protein: CASSLDRGSGYTF; CDR3 DNA: TGTGCCAGCAGCTTGGACAGGGGATCTGGCTACACCTTC
clone size: many; V gene: TRBV6-4; D gene: -; J gene: TRBJ1-2; CDR3 protein: CASSEGGNYGYTF; CDR3 DNA: TGTGCCAGCAGTGAGGGGGGGAACTATGGCTACACCTTC
clone size: -; V gene: TRBV29-1; D gene: TRBD1; J gene: TRBJ1-2; CDR3 protein: CSVATGDTVGYTF; CDR3 DNA: TGCAGCGTTGCCACAGGGGATACTGTAGGCTACACCTTC
clone size: -; V gene: TRBV6-6; D gene: TRBD1; J gene: TRBJ1-2; CDR3 protein: CASSTTGGLGYTF; CDR3 DNA: TGTGCCAGCAGTACCACAGGGGGCCTGGGCTACACCTTC
clone size: few; V gene: TRBV2; D gene: -; J gene: TRBJ1-4; CDR3 protein: CASSRGEKLFF; CDR3 DNA: TGTGCCAGCTCCCGGGGGGAAAAACTGTTTTTT
clone size: once; V gene: TRBV6-1; D gene: TRBD1; J gene: TRBJ1-1; CDR3 protein: CASSNRQGVHTEAFF; CDR3 DNA: TGTGCCAGCAGTAACCGACAGGGGGTTCACACTGAAGCTTTCTTT
clone size: -; V gene: TRBV6-5; D gene: -; J gene: TRBJ2-7; CDR3 protein: CASSRRTMGSHEQYF; CDR3 DNA: TGTGCCAGCAGTCGGCGGACCATGGGGAGCCACGAGCAGTACTTC
clone size: once; V gene: TRBV14; D gene: -; J gene: TRBJ2-1; CDR3 protein: CASSIGGSYNEQFF; CDR3 DNA: TGTGCCAGCAGTATAGGCGGCTCCTACAATGAGCAGTTCTTC
clone size: once; V gene: TRBV7-3; D gene: -; J gene: TRBJ2-1; CDR3 protein: CASSLASSYNEQFF; CDR3 DNA: TGTGCCAGCAGCCTAGCGTCCTCCTACAATGAGCAGTTCTTC
clone size: -; V gene: TRBV4-1; D gene: TRBD1; J gene: TRBJ2-3; CDR3 protein: CASSPRDRGTDTQYF; CDR3 DNA: TGCGCCAGCAGCCCCCGTGACAGGGGGACAGATACGCAGTATTTT
clone size: -; V gene: TRBV7-2; D gene: -; J gene: TRBJ1-3; CDR3 protein: CASSKGHQGNTIYF; CDR3 DNA: TGTGCCAGCAGCAAAGGACACCAAGGAAACACCATATATTTT
clone size: once; V gene: TRBV10-1; D gene: TRBD1; J gene: TRBJ2-7; CDR3 protein: CASSLGQTYEQYF; CDR3 DNA: TGCGCCAGCAGTCTGGGACAGACCTACGAGCAGTACTTC
clone size: -; V gene: TRBV18; D gene: -; J gene: TRBJ1-6; CDR3 protein: CASSPFNGGNSPLHF; CDR3 DNA: TGTGCCAGCTCACCCTTTAACGGGGGTAATTCACCCCTCCACTTT
clone size: once; V gene: TRBV5-1; D gene: TRBD1; J gene: TRBJ1-3; CDR3 protein: CASSLSRTGGSGNTIYF; CDR3 DNA: TGCGCCAGCAGCTTGTCCCGAACAGGGGGCTCCGGAAACACCATATATTTT